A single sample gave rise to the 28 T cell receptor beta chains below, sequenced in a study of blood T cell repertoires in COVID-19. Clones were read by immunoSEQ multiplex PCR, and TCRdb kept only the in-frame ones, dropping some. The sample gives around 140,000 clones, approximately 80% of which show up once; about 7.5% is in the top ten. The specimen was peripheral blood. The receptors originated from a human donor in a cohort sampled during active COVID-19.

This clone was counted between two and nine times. CDR3 residues: CASSNTGMDEQYF. CDR3 in DNA: TGTGCCAGTAGTAATACAGGTATGGACGAGCAGTACTTC. The chain links TRBV19 to TRBJ2-7; D might be TRBD1 (5 bases). The CDR3 has 13 residues. Germline CDR1 is LNHDA and CDR2 is SQIVND (reference sequence). Trimming pared 4 bases from V and 5 bases from J, leaving 12 bases between. The full variable domain, in which reference TRBV19 and TRBJ2-7 provide the parts outside the CDR3, is DGGITQSPKYLFRKEGQNVTLSCEQNLNHDAMYWYRQDPGQGLRLIYYSQIVNDFQKGDIAEGYSVSREKKESFPLTVTSAQKNPTAFYLCASSNTGMDEQYFGPGTRLTVT.

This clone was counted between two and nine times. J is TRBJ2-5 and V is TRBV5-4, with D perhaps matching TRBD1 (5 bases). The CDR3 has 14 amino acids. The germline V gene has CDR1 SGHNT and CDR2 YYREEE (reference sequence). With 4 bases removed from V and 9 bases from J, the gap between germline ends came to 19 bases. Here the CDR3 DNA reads TGTGCCAGCAGCCCCGCACAGCAGGGTGTGGCCCAGTACTTC. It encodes CASSPAQQGVAQYF.

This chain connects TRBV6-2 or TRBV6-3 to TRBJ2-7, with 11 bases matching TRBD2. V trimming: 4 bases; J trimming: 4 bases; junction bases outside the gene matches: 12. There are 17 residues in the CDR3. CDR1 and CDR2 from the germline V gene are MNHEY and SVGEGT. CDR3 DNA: TGTGCCAGCAGTTCCCCCGGACTAGCGGGTCGAGTTTACGAGCAGTACTTC. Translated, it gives CASSSPGLAGRVYEQYF.

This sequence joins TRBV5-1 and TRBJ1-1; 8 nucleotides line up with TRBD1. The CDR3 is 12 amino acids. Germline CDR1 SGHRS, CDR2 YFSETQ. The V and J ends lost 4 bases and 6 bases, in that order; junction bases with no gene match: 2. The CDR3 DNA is TGCGCCAGCAGCAGACAGGGGCCTGAAGCTTTCTTT. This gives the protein CASSRQGPEAFF.

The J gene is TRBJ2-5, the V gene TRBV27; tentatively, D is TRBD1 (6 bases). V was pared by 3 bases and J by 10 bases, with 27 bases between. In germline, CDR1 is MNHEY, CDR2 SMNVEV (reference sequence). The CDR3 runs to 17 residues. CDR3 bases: TGTGCCAGCAGTTTTGGTGCACCGACAGGAGCGGTCCGGGGCCAGTACTTC. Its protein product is CASSFGAPTGAVRGQYF.

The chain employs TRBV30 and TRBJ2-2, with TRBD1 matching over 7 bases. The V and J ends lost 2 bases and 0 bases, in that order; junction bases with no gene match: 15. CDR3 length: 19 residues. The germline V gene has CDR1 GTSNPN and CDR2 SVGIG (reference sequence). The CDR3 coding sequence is TGTGCCTGGAGTCTACCGGGACAGAGTGCCGAAACGAACACCGGGGAGCTGTTTTTT. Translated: CAWSLPGQSAETNTGELFF. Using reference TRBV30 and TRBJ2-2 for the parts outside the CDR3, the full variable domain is SQTIHQWPATLVQPVGSPLSLECTVEGTSNPNLYWYRQAAGRGLQLLFYSVGIGQISSEVPQNLSASRPQDRQFILSSKKLLLSDSGFYLCAWSLPGQSAETNTGELFFGEGSRLTVL.

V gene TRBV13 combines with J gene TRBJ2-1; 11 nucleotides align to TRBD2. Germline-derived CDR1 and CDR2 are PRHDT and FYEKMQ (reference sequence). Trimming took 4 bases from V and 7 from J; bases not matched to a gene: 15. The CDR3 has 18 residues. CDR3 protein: CASSSSGTSGPPINEQFF. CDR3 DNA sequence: TGTGCCAGCAGCTCATCCGGGACTAGCGGCCCCCCCATAAATGAGCAGTTCTTC.

CDR3: CASSSSGRALYEQYF. In DNA, the CDR3 is TGTGCCAGCAGTTCTAGCGGGAGGGCCCTCTACGAGCAGTACTTC. The J gene is TRBJ2-7, the V gene TRBV28; 12 bases fit TRBD2. CDR1 is MDHEN and CDR2 is SYDVKM in the germline V gene. The ends lost 4 bases at V and 3 bases at J; junction bases unmatched: 4. The CDR3 spans 15 residues.

CDR3 sequence: CASSQAPWTGRDTQYF. The CDR3 DNA reads as TGCGCCAGCAGCCAAGCGCCTTGGACAGGTAGAGATACGCAGTATTTT. V and J are TRBV4-3 and TRBJ2-3; 7 bases fit TRBD1. Germline-derived CDR1 and CDR2 are LGHNA and YSLEER. This CDR3 has 16 amino acids. J lost 5 bases, V lost 1 base, and 9 bases had no gene match.

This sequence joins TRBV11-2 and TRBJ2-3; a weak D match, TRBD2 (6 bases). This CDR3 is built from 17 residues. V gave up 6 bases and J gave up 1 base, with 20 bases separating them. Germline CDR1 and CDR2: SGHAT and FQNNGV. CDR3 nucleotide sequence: TGTGCCAGCAGATCACTCGGGGCGGTAGCGGGCACAGATACGCAGTATTTT. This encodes CASRSLGAVAGTDTQYF.

The CDR3 here is CASSLIRRAKAGELFF. The CDR3 DNA reads TGTGCCAGCAGCTTAATACGCAGGGCAAAGGCCGGGGAGCTGTTTTTT. This chain uses TRBV7-3 with TRBJ2-2; D may be TRBD1 (5 bases). The CDR3 has 16 amino acids. The V gene's germline CDR1 is SGHTA and CDR2 FQGTGA. V was shortened by 1 base and J by 6 bases, with 15 bases between the two germline ends.

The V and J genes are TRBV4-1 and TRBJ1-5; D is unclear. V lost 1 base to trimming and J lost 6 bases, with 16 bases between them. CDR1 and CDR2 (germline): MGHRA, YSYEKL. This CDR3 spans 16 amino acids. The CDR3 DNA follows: TGCGCCAGCAGCCAAGTTGGACGGGCGGGTTTTCAGCCCCAGCATTTT. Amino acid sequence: CASSQVGRAGFQPQHF.

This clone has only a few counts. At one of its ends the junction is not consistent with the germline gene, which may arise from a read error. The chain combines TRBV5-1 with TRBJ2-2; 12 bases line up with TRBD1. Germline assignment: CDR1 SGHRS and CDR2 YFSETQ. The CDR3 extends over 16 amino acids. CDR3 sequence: CASSLDGTGGSGELFF. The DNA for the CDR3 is TGCGCCAGCAGTTTGGACGGGACAGGGGGCTCCGGGGAGCTGTTTTTT. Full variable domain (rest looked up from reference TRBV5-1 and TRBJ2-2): KAGVTQTPRYLIKTRGQQVTLSCSPISGHRSVSWYQQTPGQGLQFLFEYFSETQRNKGNFPGRFSGRQFSNSRSEMNVSTLELGDSALYLCASSLDGTGGSGELFFGEGSRLTVL.

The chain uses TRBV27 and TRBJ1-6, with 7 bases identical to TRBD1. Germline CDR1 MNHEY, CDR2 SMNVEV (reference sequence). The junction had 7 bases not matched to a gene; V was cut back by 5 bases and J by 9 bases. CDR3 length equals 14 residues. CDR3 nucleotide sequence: TGTGCCAGCAGTCCAGACAGGGTTCTTTCACCCCTCCACTTT. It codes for CASSPDRVLSPLHF.

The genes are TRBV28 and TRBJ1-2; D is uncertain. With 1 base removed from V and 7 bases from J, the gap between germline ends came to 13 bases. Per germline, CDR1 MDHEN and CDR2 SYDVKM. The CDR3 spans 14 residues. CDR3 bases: TGTGCCAGCAGTTTATTAGACGGGAGCGCTGGCTACACCTTC. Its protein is CASSLLDGSAGYTF.

The CDR3, as DNA: TGTGCCAGCAGTAGGGACAGGGGTAGCGGGACAGATACGCAGTATTTT. It translates to CASSRDRGSGTDTQYF. The chain recombines TRBV27 with TRBJ2-3; TRBD1 aligns across 10 bases. The ends lost 5 bases at V and 3 bases at J; junction bases unmatched: 8. Germline V gene data show CDR1 as MNHEY and CDR2 as SMNVEV (reference sequence). CDR3 length: 16 residues.

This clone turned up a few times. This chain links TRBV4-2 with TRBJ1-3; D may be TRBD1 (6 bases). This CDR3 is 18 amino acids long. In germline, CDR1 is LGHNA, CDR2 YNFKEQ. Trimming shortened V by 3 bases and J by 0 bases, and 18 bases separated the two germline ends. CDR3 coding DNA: TGTGCCAGCAGCCAGGTGAAGGGGGGGCAATTCTCTGGAAACACCATATATTTT. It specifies CASSQVKGGQFSGNTIYF.

The DNA for the CDR3 is TGTGCCAGCAGCCAGTTTTCTAGCGGGAGTCTTTACGAGCAGTACTTC. This encodes CASSQFSSGSLYEQYF. This chain uses TRBV4-2 with TRBJ2-7; 10 nucleotides agree with TRBD2. The CDR3 totals 16 residues. Germline V gene sequence: CDR1 LGHNA, CDR2 YNFKEQ. Trimming took 3 bases from V and 4 from J; bases not matched to a gene: 9.

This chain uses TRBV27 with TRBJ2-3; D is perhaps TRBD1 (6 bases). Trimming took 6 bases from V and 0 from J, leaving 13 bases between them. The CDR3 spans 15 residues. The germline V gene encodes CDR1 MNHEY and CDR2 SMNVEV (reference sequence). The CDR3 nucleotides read TGTGCCAGCAGCCGGGACATGACTAGCACAGATACGCAGTATTTT. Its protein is CASSRDMTSTDTQYF.

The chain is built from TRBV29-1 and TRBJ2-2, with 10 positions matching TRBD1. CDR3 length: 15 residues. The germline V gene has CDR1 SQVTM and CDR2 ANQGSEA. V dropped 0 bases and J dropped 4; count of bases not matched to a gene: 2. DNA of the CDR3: TGCAGCGTTGAAGAGGGACAGGGGCCCACCGGGGAGCTGTTTTTT. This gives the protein CSVEEGQGPTGELFF.

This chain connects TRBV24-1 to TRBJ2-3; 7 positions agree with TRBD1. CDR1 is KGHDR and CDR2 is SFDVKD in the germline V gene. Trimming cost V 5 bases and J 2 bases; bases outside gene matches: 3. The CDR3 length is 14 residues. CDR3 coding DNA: TGTGCCACCAGTGGACAGGGCACCACAGATACGCAGTATTTT. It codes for CATSGQGTTDTQYF.

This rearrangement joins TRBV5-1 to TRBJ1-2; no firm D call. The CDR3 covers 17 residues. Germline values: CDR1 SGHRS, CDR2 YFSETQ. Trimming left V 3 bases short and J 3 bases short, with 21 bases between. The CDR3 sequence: CASSSPPGSASDYGYTF. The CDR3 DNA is TGCGCCAGCAGCTCCCCCCCTGGGAGCGCGAGTGACTATGGCTACACCTTC. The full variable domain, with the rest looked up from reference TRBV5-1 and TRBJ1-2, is KAGVTQTPRYLIKTRGQQVTLSCSPISGHRSVSWYQQTPGQGLQFLFEYFSETQRNKGNFPGRFSGRQFSNSRSEMNVSTLELGDSALYLCASSSPPGSASDYGYTFGSGTRLTVV.

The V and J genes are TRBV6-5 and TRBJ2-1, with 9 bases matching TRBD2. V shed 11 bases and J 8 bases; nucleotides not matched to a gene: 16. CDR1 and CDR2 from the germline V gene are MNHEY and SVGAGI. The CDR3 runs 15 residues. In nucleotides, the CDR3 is TGTGCCCGTAGCGGCGGGGGGGGCAGGGGGGATGAGCAGTTCTTC. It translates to CARSGGGGRGDEQFF.

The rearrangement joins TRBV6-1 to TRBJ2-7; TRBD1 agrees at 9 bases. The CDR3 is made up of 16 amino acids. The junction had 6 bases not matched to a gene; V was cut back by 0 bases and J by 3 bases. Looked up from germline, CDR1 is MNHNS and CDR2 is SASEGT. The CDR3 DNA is TGTGCCAGCAGTGAAGCGACAGGGGGAGCGATCTACGAGCAGTACTTC. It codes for CASSEATGGAIYEQYF.

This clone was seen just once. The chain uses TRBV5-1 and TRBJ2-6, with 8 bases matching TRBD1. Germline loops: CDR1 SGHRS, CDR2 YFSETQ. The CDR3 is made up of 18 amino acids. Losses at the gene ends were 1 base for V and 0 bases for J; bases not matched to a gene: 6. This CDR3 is CASSLSQGAPSGANVLTF. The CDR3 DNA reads TGCGCCAGCAGCTTGTCCCAGGGGGCCCCCTCTGGGGCCAACGTCCTGACTTTC.

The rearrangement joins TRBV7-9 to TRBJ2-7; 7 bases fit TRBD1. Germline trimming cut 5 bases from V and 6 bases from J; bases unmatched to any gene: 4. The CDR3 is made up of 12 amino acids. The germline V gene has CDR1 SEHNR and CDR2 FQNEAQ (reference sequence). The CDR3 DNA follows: TGTGCCAGCAGCGGGTCAGGGGGCGAGCAGTACTTC. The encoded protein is CASSGSGGEQYF.

CDR3 residues: CASSHNQPQHF. The CDR3 DNA follows: TGTGCCAGCAGTCACAATCAGCCCCAGCATTTT. This chain joins TRBV28 and TRBJ1-5, with unresolved D. The germline V gene has CDR1 MDHEN and CDR2 SYDVKM. V lost 5 bases and J lost 3, with 2 bases in between. The CDR3 covers 11 residues. Full variable domain (rest looked up from reference TRBV28 and TRBJ1-5): DVKVTQSSRYLVKRTGEKVFLECVQDMDHENMFWYRQDPGLGLRLIYFSYDVKMKEKGDIPEGYSVSREKKERFSLILESASTNQTSMYLCASSHNQPQHFGDGTRLSIL.

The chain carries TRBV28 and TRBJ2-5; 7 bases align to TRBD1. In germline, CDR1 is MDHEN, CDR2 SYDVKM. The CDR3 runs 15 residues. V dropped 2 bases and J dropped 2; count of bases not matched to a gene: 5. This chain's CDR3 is CASSLDGTAQETQYF. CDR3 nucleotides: TGTGCCAGCAGTTTAGATGGGACAGCACAAGAGACCCAGTACTTC.